This T cell receptor beta chain originates from a study of read filtering for tumor transcriptome and immune sequencing. Study-wide background: R-ISS stage counts were eight or nine for I, about 15 for II, about 7 for III. Transcriptome libraries were built from DNase-treated RNA. Study-wide findings and caveats: In IR-seq, single-read clonotypes were approximately 79% of clonotypes but 3.5% to 4% of reads.

The library was built from about 400 ng RNA with molecular barcoded adaptors for alpha/delta and beta/gamma chains. TCRdb re-called the reads through MiXCR, storing one row per CDR3 protein. There are 60,000 to 80,000 distinct CDR3 sequences in the sample; 14% occur only once, and roughly 45% lies in the top ten. This clonotype was seen at least ten times. The antigen remains undetermined. The length of the CDR3 is 14 residues. Germline lookup yields CDR1 MNHEY and CDR2 SVGAGI. Between the trimmed V and J ends, which lost 4 bases and 3 bases, there was a span of 13 bases. The genes are TRBV6-5 and TRBJ2-7; D not resolved. The sequencing input was a population of CD138-negative cells sorted from bone marrow. This sequence was found in a donor aged 40 or older with multiple myeloma. The DNA of the CDR3 is TGTGCCAGCAGTTCCCAGAGACACCTCTACGAGCAGTACTTC. This encodes CASSSQRHLYEQYF.